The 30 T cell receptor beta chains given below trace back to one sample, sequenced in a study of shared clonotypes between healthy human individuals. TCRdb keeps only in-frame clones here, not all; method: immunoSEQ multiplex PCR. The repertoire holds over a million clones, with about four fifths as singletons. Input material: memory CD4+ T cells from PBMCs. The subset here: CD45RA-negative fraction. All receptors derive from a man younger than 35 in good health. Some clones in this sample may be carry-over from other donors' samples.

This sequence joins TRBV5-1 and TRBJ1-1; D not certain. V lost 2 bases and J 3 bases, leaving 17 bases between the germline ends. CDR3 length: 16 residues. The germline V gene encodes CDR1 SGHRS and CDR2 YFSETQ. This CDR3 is CASSFAELGWDTEAFF. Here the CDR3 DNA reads TGCGCCAGCAGCTTCGCCGAGCTGGGATGGGACACTGAAGCTTTCTTT.

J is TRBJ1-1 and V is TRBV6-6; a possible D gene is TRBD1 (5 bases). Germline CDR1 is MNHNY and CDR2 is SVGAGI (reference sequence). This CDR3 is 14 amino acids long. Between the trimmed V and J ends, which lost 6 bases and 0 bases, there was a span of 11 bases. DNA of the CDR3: TGTGCCAGCAGCCGACAGTTAATGAACACTGAAGCTTTCTTT. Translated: CASSRQLMNTEAFF.

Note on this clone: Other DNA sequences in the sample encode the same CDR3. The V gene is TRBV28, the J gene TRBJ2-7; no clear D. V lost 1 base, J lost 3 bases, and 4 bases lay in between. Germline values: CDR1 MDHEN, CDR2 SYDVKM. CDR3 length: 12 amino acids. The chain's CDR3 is CASSLSGYEQYF. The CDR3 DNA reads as TGTGCCAGCAGTTTATCAGGCTACGAGCAGTACTTC.

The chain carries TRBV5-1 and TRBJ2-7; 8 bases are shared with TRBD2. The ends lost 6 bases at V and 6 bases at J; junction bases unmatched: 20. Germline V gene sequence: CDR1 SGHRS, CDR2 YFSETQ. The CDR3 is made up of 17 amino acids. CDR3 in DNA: TGCGCCAGCACCCAAGCGGGAGTACGCGGGCGCTCTGGCGAGCAGTACTTC. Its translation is CASTQAGVRGRSGEQYF. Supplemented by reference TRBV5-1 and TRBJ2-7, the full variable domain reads KAGVTQTPRYLIKTRGQQVTLSCSPISGHRSVSWYQQTPGQGLQFLFEYFSETQRNKGNFPGRFSGRQFSNSRSEMNVSTLELGDSALYLCASTQAGVRGRSGEQYFGPGTRLTVT.

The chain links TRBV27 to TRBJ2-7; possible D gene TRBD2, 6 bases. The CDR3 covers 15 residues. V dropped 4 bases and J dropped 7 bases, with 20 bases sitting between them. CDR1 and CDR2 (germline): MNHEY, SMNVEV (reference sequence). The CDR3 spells CASSWATSNYREQYF. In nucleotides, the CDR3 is TGTGCCAGCAGTTGGGCGACTAGTAACTATCGGGAGCAGTACTTC.

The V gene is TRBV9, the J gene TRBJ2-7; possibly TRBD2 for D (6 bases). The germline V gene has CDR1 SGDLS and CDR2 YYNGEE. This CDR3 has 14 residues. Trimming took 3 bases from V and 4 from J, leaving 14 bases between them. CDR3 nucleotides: TGTGCCAGCAGCGCCCTCGGGGGATTTTACGAGCAGTACTTC. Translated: CASSALGGFYEQYF. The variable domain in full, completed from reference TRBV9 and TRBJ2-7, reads DSGVTQTPKHLITATGQRVTLRCSPRSGDLSVYWYQQSLDQGLQFLIQYYNGEERAKGNILERFSAQQFPDLHSELNLSSLELGDSALYFCASSALGGFYEQYFGPGTRLTVT.

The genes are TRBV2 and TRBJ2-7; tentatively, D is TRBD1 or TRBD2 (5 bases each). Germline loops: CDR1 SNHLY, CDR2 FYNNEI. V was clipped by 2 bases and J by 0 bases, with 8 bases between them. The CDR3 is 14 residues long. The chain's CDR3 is CASSERGDSYEQYF. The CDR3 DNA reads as TGTGCCAGCAGTGAAAGGGGAGACTCCTACGAGCAGTACTTC.

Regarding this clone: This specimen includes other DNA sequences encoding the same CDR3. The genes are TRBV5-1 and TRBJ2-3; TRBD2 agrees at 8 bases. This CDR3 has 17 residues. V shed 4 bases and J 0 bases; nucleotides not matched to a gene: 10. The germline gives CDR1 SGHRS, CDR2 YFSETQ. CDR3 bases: TGCGCCAGCAGCCCTCGGACGGGGGGGAGTAGCACAGATACGCAGTATTTT. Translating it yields CASSPRTGGSSTDTQYF.

CDR3 in amino acids: CASSFTGTGHEKLFF. CDR3 coding DNA: TGTGCCAGCAGCTTTACCGGGACAGGGCATGAAAAACTGTTTTTT. The genes are TRBV7-9 and TRBJ1-4, with 9 bases that match TRBD1. Per germline, CDR1 SEHNR and CDR2 FQNEAQ (reference sequence). The V gene end was trimmed by 3 bases and the J gene end by 6 bases; junction bases not matched to a gene: 5. The CDR3 has 15 amino acids.

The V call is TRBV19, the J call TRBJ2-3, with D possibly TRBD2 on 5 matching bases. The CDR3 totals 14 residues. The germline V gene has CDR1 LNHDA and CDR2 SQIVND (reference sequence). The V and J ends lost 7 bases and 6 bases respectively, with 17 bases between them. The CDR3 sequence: CASIVDYLMDTQYF. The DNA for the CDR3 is TGTGCCAGTATTGTCGACTATTTAATGGATACGCAGTATTTT.

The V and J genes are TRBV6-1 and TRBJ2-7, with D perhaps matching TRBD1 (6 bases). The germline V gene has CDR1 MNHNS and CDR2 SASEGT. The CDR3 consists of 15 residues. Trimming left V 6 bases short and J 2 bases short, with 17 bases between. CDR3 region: CASRNGAGVTYEQYF. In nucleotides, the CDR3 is TGTGCCAGCAGAAATGGGGCAGGGGTGACCTACGAGCAGTACTTC.

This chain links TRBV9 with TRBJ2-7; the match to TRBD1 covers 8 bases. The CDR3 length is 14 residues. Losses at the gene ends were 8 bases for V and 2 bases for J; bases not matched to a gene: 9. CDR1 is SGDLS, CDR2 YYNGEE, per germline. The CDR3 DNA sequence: TGTGCCAGTACTCAGGGGGCATGGCCCTACGAGCAGTACTTC. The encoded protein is CASTQGAWPYEQYF.

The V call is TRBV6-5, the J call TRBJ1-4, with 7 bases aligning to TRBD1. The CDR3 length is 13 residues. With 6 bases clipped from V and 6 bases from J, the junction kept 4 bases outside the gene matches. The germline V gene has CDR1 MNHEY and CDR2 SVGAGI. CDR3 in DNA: TGTGCCAGCAGGCGGGACAGATATGAAAAACTGTTTTTT. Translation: CASRRDRYEKLFF.

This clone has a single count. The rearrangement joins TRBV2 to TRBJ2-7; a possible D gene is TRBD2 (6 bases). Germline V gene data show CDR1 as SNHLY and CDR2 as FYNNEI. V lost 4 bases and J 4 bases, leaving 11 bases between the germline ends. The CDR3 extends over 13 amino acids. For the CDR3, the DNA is TGTGCCAGCAGTGGGAGGGCCTCGTACGAGCAGTACTTC. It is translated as CASSGRASYEQYF.

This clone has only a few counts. CDR3 protein: CASSPVGQEHNYGYTF. Here the CDR3 DNA reads TGTGCCAGCTCACCGGTAGGGCAGGAACATAACTATGGCTACACCTTC. V usage is TRBV18 and J usage is TRBJ1-2, with D uncertain. CDR3 length equals 16 residues. Germline values: CDR1 KGHSH, CDR2 LQKENI. The V gene lost 3 bases and the J gene lost 1 base, with 15 bases spanning the gap.

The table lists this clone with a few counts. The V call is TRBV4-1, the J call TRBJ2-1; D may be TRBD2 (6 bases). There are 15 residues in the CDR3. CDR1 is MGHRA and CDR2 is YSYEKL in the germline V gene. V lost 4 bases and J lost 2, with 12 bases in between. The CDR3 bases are TGCGCCAGCAGCCTAGCGGAGACGACCTACAATGAGCAGTTCTTC. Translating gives CASSLAETTYNEQFF.

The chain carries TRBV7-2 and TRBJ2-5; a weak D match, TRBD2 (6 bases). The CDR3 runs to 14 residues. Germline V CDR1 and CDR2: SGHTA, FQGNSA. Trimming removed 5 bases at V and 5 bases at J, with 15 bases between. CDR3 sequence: CASSARRARETQYF. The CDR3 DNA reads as TGTGCCAGCAGCGCGCGGAGGGCCCGGGAGACCCAGTACTTC. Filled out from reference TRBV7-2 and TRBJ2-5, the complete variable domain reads GAGVSQSPSNKVTEKGKDVELRCDPISGHTALYWYRQSLGQGLEFLIYFQGNSAPDKSGLPSDRFSAERTGGSVSTLTIQRTQQEDSAVYLCASSARRARETQYFGPGTRLLVL.

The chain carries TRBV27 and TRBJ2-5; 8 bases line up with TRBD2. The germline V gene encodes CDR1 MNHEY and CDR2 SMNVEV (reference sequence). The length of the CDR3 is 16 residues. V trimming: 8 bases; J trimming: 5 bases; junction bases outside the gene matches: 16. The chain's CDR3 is CASVTQKRESVETQYF. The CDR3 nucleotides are TGTGCCAGCGTAACCCAAAAGCGGGAGTCGGTGGAGACCCAGTACTTC.

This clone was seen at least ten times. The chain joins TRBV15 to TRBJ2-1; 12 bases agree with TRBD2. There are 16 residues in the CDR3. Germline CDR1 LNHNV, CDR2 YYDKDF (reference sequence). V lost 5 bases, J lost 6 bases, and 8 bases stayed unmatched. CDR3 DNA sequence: TGTGCCACCAGCTCTAGCGGGAGGGCGGTTGTCAATGAGCAGTTCTTC. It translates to CATSSSGRAVVNEQFF.

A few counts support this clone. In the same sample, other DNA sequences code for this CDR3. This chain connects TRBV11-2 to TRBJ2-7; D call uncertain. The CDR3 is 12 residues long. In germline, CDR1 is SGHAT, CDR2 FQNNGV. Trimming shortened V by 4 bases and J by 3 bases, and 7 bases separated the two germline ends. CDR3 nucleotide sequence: TGTGCCAGCAGCTCAGACGGCTACGAGCAGTACTTC. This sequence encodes CASSSDGYEQYF.

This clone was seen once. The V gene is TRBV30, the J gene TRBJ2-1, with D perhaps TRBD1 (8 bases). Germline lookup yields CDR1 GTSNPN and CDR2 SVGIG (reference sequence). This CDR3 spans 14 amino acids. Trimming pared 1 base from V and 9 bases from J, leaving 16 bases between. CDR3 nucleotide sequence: TGTGCCTGGAGTGCCGGACAGGGCGGGGGTGAGCAGTTCTTC. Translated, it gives CAWSAGQGGGEQFF.

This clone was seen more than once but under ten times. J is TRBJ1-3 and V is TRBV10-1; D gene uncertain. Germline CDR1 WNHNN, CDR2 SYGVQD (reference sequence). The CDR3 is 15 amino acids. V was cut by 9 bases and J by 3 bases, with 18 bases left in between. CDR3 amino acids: CASSREGAGGNTIYF. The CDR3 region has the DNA TGCGCCAGTTCGCGGGAGGGAGCCGGTGGAAACACCATATATTTT.

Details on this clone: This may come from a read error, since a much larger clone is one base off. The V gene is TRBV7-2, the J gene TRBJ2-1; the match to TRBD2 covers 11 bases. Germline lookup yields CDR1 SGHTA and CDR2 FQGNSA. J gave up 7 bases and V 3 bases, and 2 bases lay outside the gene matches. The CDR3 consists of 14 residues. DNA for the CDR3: TGTGCCAGCAGCTTGGCTAGCGGGAGGAATGAGCAGTTCTTC. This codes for CASSLASGRNEQFF.

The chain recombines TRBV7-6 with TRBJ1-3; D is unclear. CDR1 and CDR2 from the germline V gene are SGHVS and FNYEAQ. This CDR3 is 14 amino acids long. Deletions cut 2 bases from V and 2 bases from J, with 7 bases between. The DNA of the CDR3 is TGTGCCAGCAGCTTAAGGTCCGCTGGAAACACCATATATTTT. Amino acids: CASSLRSAGNTIYF. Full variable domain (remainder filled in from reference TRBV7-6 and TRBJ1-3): GAGVSQSPRYKVTKRGQDVALRCDPISGHVSLYWYRQALGQGPEFLTYFNYEAQQDKSGLPNDRFSAERPEGSISTLTIQRTEQRDSAMYRCASSLRSAGNTIYFGEGSWLTVV.

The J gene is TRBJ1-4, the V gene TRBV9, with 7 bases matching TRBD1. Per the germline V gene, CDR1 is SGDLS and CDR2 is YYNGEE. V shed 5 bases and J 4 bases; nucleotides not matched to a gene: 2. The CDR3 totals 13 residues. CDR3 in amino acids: CASRRDSNEKLFF. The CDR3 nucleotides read TGTGCCAGCAGGCGGGACAGTAATGAAAAACTGTTTTTT.

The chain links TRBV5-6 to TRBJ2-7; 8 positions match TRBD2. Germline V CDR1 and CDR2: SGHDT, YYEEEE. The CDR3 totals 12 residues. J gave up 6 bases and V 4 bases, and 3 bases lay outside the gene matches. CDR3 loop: CASSIGRGEQYF. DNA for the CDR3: TGTGCCAGCAGCATCGGGAGGGGCGAGCAGTACTTC.

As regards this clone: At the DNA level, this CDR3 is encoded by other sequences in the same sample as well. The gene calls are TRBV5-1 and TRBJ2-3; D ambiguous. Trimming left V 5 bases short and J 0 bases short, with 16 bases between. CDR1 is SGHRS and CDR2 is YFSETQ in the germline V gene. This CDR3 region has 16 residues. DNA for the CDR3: TGCGCCAGCAGTCTCGGTGGTCGTACTAGCACAGATACGCAGTATTTT. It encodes CASSLGGRTSTDTQYF.

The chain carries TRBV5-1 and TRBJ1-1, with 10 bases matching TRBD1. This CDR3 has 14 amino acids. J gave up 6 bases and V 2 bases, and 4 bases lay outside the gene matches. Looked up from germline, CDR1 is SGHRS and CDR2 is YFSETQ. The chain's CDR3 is CASSFFGTGAEAFF. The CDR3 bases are TGCGCCAGCAGCTTCTTCGGGACAGGGGCTGAAGCTTTCTTT. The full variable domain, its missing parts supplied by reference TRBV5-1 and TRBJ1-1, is KAGVTQTPRYLIKTRGQQVTLSCSPISGHRSVSWYQQTPGQGLQFLFEYFSETQRNKGNFPGRFSGRQFSNSRSEMNVSTLELGDSALYLCASSFFGTGAEAFFGQGTRLTVV.

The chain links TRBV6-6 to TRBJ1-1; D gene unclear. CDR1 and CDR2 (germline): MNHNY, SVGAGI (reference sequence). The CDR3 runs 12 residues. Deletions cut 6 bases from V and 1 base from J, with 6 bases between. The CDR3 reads CASRRANTEAFF. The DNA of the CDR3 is TGTGCCAGCAGGCGGGCGAACACTGAAGCTTTCTTT.

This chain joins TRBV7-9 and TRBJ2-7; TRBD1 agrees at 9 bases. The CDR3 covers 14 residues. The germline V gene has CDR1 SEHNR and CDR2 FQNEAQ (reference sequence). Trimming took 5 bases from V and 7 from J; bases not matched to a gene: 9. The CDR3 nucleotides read TGTGCCAGCAGCCTGACAGGGGGTGCGGGAGAGCAGTACTTC. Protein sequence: CASSLTGGAGEQYF.